These 8 T cell receptor beta chains originate from one sample sequenced in a study of shared clonotypes between healthy human individuals. Selected positively for CCR7 and CD45RO-negative, naive CD8 cells excluded terminally differentiated effector memory CD45RA+ cells. Generated by immunoSEQ multiplex PCR, the TCRdb table keeps only in-frame clones and is missing some. The repertoire holds 760,000 or so clones, with about 96% as singletons. Sequenced input: naive CD8+ T cells sorted from blood. The receptors were sampled from a man aged 25-45 years in good health.

V gene TRBV7-9 combines with J gene TRBJ1-4; 7 positions match TRBD1. The CDR3 extends over 16 amino acids. Germline loops: CDR1 SEHNR, CDR2 FQNEAQ (reference sequence). This CDR3 is CELHKAGGRTNEKLFF. The CDR3 coding sequence is TGTGAATTGCATAAGGCAGGGGGTAGAACTAATGAAAAACTGTTTTTT.

In the case of this clone: This same CDR3 is encoded by further DNA sequences in the sample. The V call is TRBV7-9, the J call TRBJ1-4; 7 bases are a match to TRBD1. Germline lookup yields CDR1 SEHNR and CDR2 FQNEAQ (reference sequence). Trimming cost V 5 bases and J 2 bases; bases outside gene matches: 5. The CDR3 has 15 amino acids. As DNA, the CDR3 is TGTGCCAGCAGCCCACCGGGACAGACTAATGAAAAACTGTTTTTT. Translating gives CASSPPGQTNEKLFF. The variable domain in full, completed from reference TRBV7-9 and TRBJ1-4, reads DTGVSQNPRHKITKRGQNVTFRCDPISEHNRLYWYRQTLGQGPEFLTYFQNEAQLEKSRLLSDRFSAERPKGSFSTLEIQRTEQGDSAMYLCASSPPGQTNEKLFFGSGTQLSVL.

This chain joins TRBV15 and TRBJ1-2; D is possibly TRBD1 (6 bases). CDR3 length equals 14 residues. Trimming pared 5 bases from V and 8 bases from J, leaving 18 bases between. Germline V lookup: CDR1 LNHNV, CDR2 YYDKDF (reference sequence). Here the CDR3 DNA reads TGTGCCACCAGCGGCCTACAGGGAGGGGACGGCTACACCTTC. This sequence encodes CATSGLQGGDGYTF. Using reference TRBV15 and TRBJ1-2 for the parts outside the CDR3, the full variable domain is DAMVIQNPRYQVTQFGKPVTLSCSQTLNHNVMYWYQQKSSQAPKLLFHYYDKDFNNEADTPDNFQSRRPNTSFCFLDIRSPGLGDTAMYLCATSGLQGGDGYTFGSGTRLTVV.

The chain joins TRBV2 to TRBJ1-3; D may be TRBD1 (5 bases). Per the germline V gene, CDR1 is SNHLY and CDR2 is FYNNEI. V was pared by 3 bases and J by 0 bases, with 12 bases between. CDR3 length: 16 amino acids. The CDR3 loop reads CASSEGRGLSGNTIYF. Written as DNA, the CDR3 is TGTGCCAGCAGTGAGGGTCGGGGACTCTCTGGAAACACCATATATTTT.

The V call is TRBV14, the J call TRBJ2-5; 11 bases align to TRBD1. The CDR3 has 16 residues. Germline CDR1 reads SGHDN; CDR2 reads FVKESK. The junction had 8 bases not matched to a gene; V was cut back by 2 bases and J by 6 bases. DNA of the CDR3: TGTGCCAGCAGCCAACGAACCGGGACAGGGGGAAAGACCCAGTACTTC. This translates into CASSQRTGTGGKTQYF.

Here the CDR3 reads CSAEGGSLPYNEQFF. CDR3 nucleotides: TGCAGCGCGGAAGGGGGGAGTCTACCCTACAATGAGCAGTTCTTC. The chain carries TRBV29-1 and TRBJ2-1, with D perhaps being TRBD1 or TRBD2 (6 bases each). CDR3 size: 15 residues. Deletions cut 7 bases from V and 2 bases from J, with 18 bases between. Germline V gene data show CDR1 as SQVTM and CDR2 as ANQGSEA.

The rearrangement uses TRBV13 and TRBJ2-1; D might be TRBD2 (6 bases). The CDR3 runs to 15 residues. Germline V gene data show CDR1 as PRHDT and CDR2 as FYEKMQ (reference sequence). V dropped 4 bases and J dropped 8 bases, with 18 bases sitting between them. The CDR3 sequence is CASSSGEAGLHEQFF. In nucleotides, the CDR3 is TGTGCCAGCAGCTCCGGAGAGGCGGGACTCCATGAGCAGTTCTTC.

This chain links TRBV2 with TRBJ2-1; the D gene is possibly TRBD1 (5 bases). CDR3 size: 11 residues. The germline V gene has CDR1 SNHLY and CDR2 FYNNEI. The DNA of the CDR3 is TGTGGTTACCTCAGGGTTAATGAGCAGTTCTTC. It is translated as CGYLRVNEQFF.